This TCR beta chain emerged from a study of T cell changes during pregnancy in multiple sclerosis (dated by TCRdb to the late 2010s). A note on the overall study: In women with multiple sclerosis, the researchers looked at how the T cell repertoire shifted as pregnancy progressed.

Concerning this clone itself: It lacks a known antigen. Per-nucleotide qualities are absent, and no much larger clonotype sits a single base away.

Libraries were made using the immunoSEQ multiplex PCR assay. Entries here come from immuneACCESS through TCRdb and include only in-frame sequences with V and J called. Some clones fail to appear in such tables; in the studies checked, an unresolved V gene covers under half of the shortfall, and the cause of the remainder is unknown. Across this sample there are roughly 59,000 clones, with just over 90% seen only once. Approximately 0.36% of the sample is taken by the ten largest. The sample consisted of CD4+ T cells from peripheral blood mononuclear cells, taken before pregnancy. The clonotype comes from a female donor with multiple sclerosis, enrolled in a pregnancy study.

The CDR3 reads CASSLRTGGEQYF. The DNA is as follows: TGTGCCAGCAGCTTACGGACAGGGGGCGAGCAGTACTTC. Here the chain combines TRBV11-1 and TRBJ2-7, with TRBD1 identical over 10 junction bases. V loses 2 bases at its end and J loses 6 bases; junction bases beyond the gene matches: 1. CDR1 is given as SGHAT and CDR2 as FQDESV, both from the germline V gene (reference sequence). Including cysteine and phenylalanine, the CDR3 has 13 amino acids. CDR3 DNA only is kept here, 39 bases in frame from base 1.